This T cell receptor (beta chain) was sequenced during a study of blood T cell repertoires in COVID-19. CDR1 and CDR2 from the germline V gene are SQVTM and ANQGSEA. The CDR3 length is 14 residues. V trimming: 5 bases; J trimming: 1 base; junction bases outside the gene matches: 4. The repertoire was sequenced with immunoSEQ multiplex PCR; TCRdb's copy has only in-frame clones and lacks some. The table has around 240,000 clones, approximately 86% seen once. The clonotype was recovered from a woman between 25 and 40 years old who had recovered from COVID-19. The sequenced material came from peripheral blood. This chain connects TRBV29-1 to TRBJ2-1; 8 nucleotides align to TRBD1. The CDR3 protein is CSVSGTGSYNEQFF. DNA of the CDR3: TGCAGCGTTTCAGGGACAGGTTCCTACAATGAGCAGTTCTTC.